A single T cell receptor beta chain is shown here with its context. The antigen remains unidentified. This entry comes from a study of T cells expressing NK-cell markers. Points from the study as a whole: Leadership of the CD3+CD56-NKG2C+ fraction also belonged to these clonotypes in several donors.

TCRdb re-called the 5' RACE reads and shows each CDR3 protein once, DNA omitted. Here the sample table reports approximately 460,000 distinct CDR3 sequences. The sequence was obtained from a woman between 18 and 70 years old in good health. Input material: blood T cells: a sorted CD56 or NKG2C T cell subset, CD4+ or CD8+ T cells, or bulk PBMC T cells (not recorded which).

The CDR3 here is CASSIPGGKLFF. The chain links TRBV7-3 to TRBJ1-4; with no DNA, the TCRdb D assignment of TRBD1 cannot be verified. Per the germline V gene, CDR1 is SGHTA and CDR2 is FQGTGA. CDR3 length: 12 amino acids.